The 22 T cell receptor beta chains below come from one sample, sequenced in a study of blood T cells in healthy people across ages (dated by TCRdb to between 2014 and 2016). Library method: 5' RACE. This sample was sequenced with an Illumina HiSeq 2500. A second PCR of about 6 to 11 cycles was run with a J-beta primer mix and a sample-barcoded 5' primer. TCRdb reprocessing: public reads trimmed at Q25 with fastp, clones called with MiXCR, in-frame beta chains kept. Every CDR3 protein is listed once, alongside the most common genes and DNA of its rows. For this sample there are around 1.7 million distinct CDR3 sequences; 28% appear just once. The ten most abundant clones make up 7% to 9% of the sample. The sequenced sample consisted of blood. These receptors came from a woman in her thirties in good health.

This chain uses TRBV6-5 with TRBJ2-7; no firm D call. Germline values: CDR1 MNHEY, CDR2 SVGAGI. This CDR3 has 14 residues. The V end lost 0 bases, the J end lost 1 base, and 7 bases lay between the germline ends. The DNA of the CDR3 is TGTGCCAGCAGTTACTCGGTCGGATCCTACGAGCAGTACTTC. The encoded protein is CASSYSVGSYEQYF.

Worth noting for this clonotype: A much larger clone lies a single base off, so this may be a read error. The chain employs TRBV6-1 and TRBJ2-3, with D perhaps matching TRBD1 or TRBD2 (5 bases each). CDR1 MNHNS and CDR2 SASEGT come from the germline V gene. The CDR3 length is 15 residues. Trimming removed 1 base at V and 4 bases at J, with 12 bases between. The CDR3 protein is CASSEVGAGADTQYF. In DNA, the CDR3 is TGTGCCAGCAGTGAAGTAGGGGCGGGCGCAGATACGCAGTATTTT.

This clonotype was found a few times. CDR3 protein: CSARERGNEKLFF. CDR3 nucleotides: TGCAGTGCTAGAGAGCGGGGTAATGAAAAACTGTTTTTT. J is TRBJ1-4 and V is TRBV20-1; D gene ambiguous. Germline-derived CDR1 and CDR2 are DFQATT and SNEGSKA (reference sequence). V was trimmed by 0 bases and J by 4 bases, leaving 6 bases between them. This CDR3 contains 13 residues.

There are many counts of this clonotype. The V gene is TRBV2, the J gene TRBJ2-1; D gene unclear. This CDR3 has 10 residues. V shed 8 bases and J shed 6 bases, with 5 bases lying between them. In germline, CDR1 is SNHLY, CDR2 FYNNEI. CDR3: CASSANEQFF. The CDR3 DNA is TGTGCCAGCTCTGCCAATGAGCAGTTCTTC.

This clonotype appeared many times. V usage is TRBV5-1 and J usage is TRBJ2-7; 7 bases fit TRBD1. Germline CDR1 reads SGHRS; CDR2 reads YFSETQ. The CDR3 loop spans 14 amino acids. The V gene end was trimmed by 2 bases and the J gene end by 1 base; junction bases not matched to a gene: 3. The CDR3 coding sequence is TGCGCCAGCAGCTTTGGGGACAGATCCTACGAGCAGTACTTC. Amino acids: CASSFGDRSYEQYF.

The chain joins TRBV6-4 to TRBJ2-3; 14 bases are shared with TRBD2. Germline V CDR1 and CDR2: MRHNA, SNTAGT. The CDR3 spans 20 residues. Trimming took 1 base from V and 4 from J; bases not matched to a gene: 13. CDR3 DNA: TGTGCCAGCAGTGACTTCACCGGGACTAGCGGGGGAGAGAGGCCAGATACGCAGTATTTT. It specifies CASSDFTGTSGGERPDTQYF.

A word on this clonotype: A single base separates this from a much larger clone, so it may be a read error. The rearrangement links TRBV12-3 or TRBV12-4 to TRBJ2-7, with a weak D call TRBD2 (5 bases). The CDR3 has 15 amino acids. The V and J ends lost 0 bases and 7 bases respectively, with 16 bases between them. The CDR3 loop is CASSLARRNYNEQYF. The CDR3 coding sequence is TGTGCCAGCAGTTTAGCCCGGAGGAACTACAATGAGCAGTACTTC.

This clonotype was seen a few times. This chain joins TRBV10-1 and TRBJ2-7; D perhaps matches TRBD2 (6 bases). This CDR3 has 15 residues. The germline V and J ends were trimmed by 0 bases and 3 bases, with 12 bases remaining between them. Per germline, CDR1 WNHNN and CDR2 SYGVQD (reference sequence). In nucleotides, the CDR3 is TGCGCCAGCAGTGAGTCCGGGCTGGACTACTACGAGCAGTACTTC. Amino acids: CASSESGLDYYEQYF.

The chain joins TRBV10-2 to TRBJ2-7; 9 bases agree with TRBD2. This CDR3 is 15 amino acids long. The germline V gene has CDR1 WSHSY and CDR2 SAAADI. V lost 4 bases to trimming and J lost 4 bases; unmatched junction nucleotides: 8. CDR3 nucleotides: TGCGCCAGCAGTGGGAGTAGCGGGAGCGGGTACGAGCAGTACTTC. Translated: CASSGSSGSGYEQYF.

The sample holds a few counts of this clonotype. The V gene is TRBV4-1, the J gene TRBJ2-7; D might be TRBD1 or TRBD2, each matching 5 bases. CDR3 length: 14 residues. Per the germline V gene, CDR1 is MGHRA and CDR2 is YSYEKL. V lost 2 bases and J 3 bases, leaving 11 bases between the germline ends. The CDR3 DNA sequence: TGCGCCAGCAGCCAACTAGCCGACAGCTACGAGCAGTACTTC. This codes for CASSQLADSYEQYF.

This clonotype was seen only a few times. The chain links TRBV7-3 to TRBJ2-2, with unresolved D. Germline CDR1 is SGHTA and CDR2 is FQGTGA. Trimming removed 2 bases from V and 4 bases from J, with 5 bases in between. The CDR3 contains 13 residues. The CDR3 DNA is TGTGCCAGCAGCTTATGGGCCACCGGGGAGCTGTTTTTT. Amino acid sequence: CASSLWATGELFF. The variable domain in full, completed from reference TRBV7-3 and TRBJ2-2, reads GAGVSQTPSNKVTEKGKYVELRCDPISGHTALYWYRQSLGQGPEFLIYFQGTGAADDSGLPNDRFFAVRPEGSVSTLKIQRTERGDSAVYLCASSLWATGELFFGEGSRLTVL.

This clonotype has just a few counts. Compared with germline, one end of the junction differs, possibly owing to a read error. The V gene is TRBV12-3 or TRBV12-4, the J gene TRBJ2-5; D is undetermined. CDR3 length equals 13 residues. CDR3 protein: CASSLDRRETRYF. CDR3 bases: TGTGCCAGCAGTTTAGATAGAAGAGAGACCCGGTACTTC.

The rearrangement links TRBV6-5 to TRBJ2-7, with 10 nucleotides matching TRBD1. The germline V gene has CDR1 MNHEY and CDR2 SVGAGI. Trimming cost V 0 bases and J 5 bases; bases outside gene matches: 7. The CDR3 is 16 amino acids. The CDR3 here is CASSYSRGQGGHEQYF. For the CDR3, the DNA is TGTGCCAGCAGTTACTCGAGAGGACAGGGGGGCCACGAGCAGTACTTC.

The chain links TRBV2 to TRBJ2-1; perhaps TRBD2 as D (5 bases). This CDR3 is 16 amino acids long. The ends were cut back, 7 bases at V and 10 bases at J, with 26 bases in the middle. Germline V gene lookup returns CDR1 SNHLY and CDR2 FYNNEI. CDR3: CASNYRGSTPGSEQFF. The CDR3 DNA follows: TGTGCCAGCAATTATCGGGGATCCACTCCTGGGTCCGAGCAGTTCTTC.

This clonotype was observed a few times. V and J are TRBV6-4 and TRBJ2-1; 7 bases agree with TRBD1. The junction had 3 bases not matched to a gene; V was cut back by 3 bases and J by 7 bases. Germline V gives CDR1 MRHNA, CDR2 SNTAGT. The CDR3 totals 13 residues. CDR3 in DNA: TGTGCCAGCAGTGAAGAGACAGGGAATGAGCAGTTCTTC. It translates to CASSEETGNEQFF.

Worth noting for this clonotype: Since the CDR3 does not end with the conserved phenylalanine or tryptophan, this likely comes from a read error. The CDR3, as DNA: TGTGCCAGCAGCTTTTGGCAGGGGGCTAACTATGGCTACACCTGC. Amino acid sequence: CASSFWQGANYGYTC. The J gene is TRBJ1-2, the V gene TRBV5-5, with 7 bases lining up with TRBD1. The CDR3 consists of 15 residues. The germline CDR1 and CDR2 sequences are SGHKS and YYEKEE (reference sequence). Losses at the gene ends were 2 bases for V and 0 bases for J; bases not matched to a gene: 4.

This clonotype occurred once. The rearrangement joins TRBV10-1 to TRBJ2-1; TRBD1 matches at 12 bases. The V gene's germline CDR1 is WNHNN and CDR2 SYGVQD (reference sequence). Germline trimming cut 6 bases from V and 7 bases from J; bases unmatched to any gene: 10. The CDR3 runs to 16 residues. CDR3 protein: CASSGPGQGAFNEQFF. In DNA, the CDR3 is TGCGCCAGCAGCGGACCGGGACAGGGGGCTTTTAATGAGCAGTTCTTC.

Many counts were recorded for this clonotype. The germline gene is not matched at one end of the junction; a read error may be the cause. The rearrangement uses TRBV7-3 and TRBJ2-1; 7 bases fit TRBD2. The germline V gene has CDR1 SGHTA and CDR2 FQGTGA. The length of the CDR3 is 15 residues. CDR3 sequence reads: CASSLDGGGYNEQFF. Here the CDR3 DNA reads TGCGCCAGCAGCCTGGACGGCGGGGGTTACAATGAGCAGTTCTTC.

Worth noting for this clonotype: One junction end disagrees with the germline gene, perhaps due to a read error. The rearrangement links TRBV7-9 to TRBJ2-5; TRBD1 or TRBD2 may be the D gene (5 bases each). The J call is in doubt because the DNA end fits TRBJ2-7 better. Germline V gene lookup returns CDR1 SEHNR and CDR2 FQNEAQ (reference sequence). CDR3 size: 15 residues. The CDR3 nucleotides are TGTGCCAGTAGCTCCAACGCCGGGACGCTTTGCGAGCAGTACTTC. Its translation: CASSSNAGTLCEQYF.

The rearrangement joins TRBV10-3 to TRBJ2-1; 9 positions agree with TRBD2. The CDR3 is 13 residues long. Trimming removed 10 bases from V and 8 bases from J; junction bases left unmatched: 9. Germline V gene sequence: CDR1 ENHRY, CDR2 SYGVKD. The CDR3 sequence is CATHSGSGDEQFF. The CDR3 DNA reads TGTGCCACCCATAGCGGGAGTGGGGATGAGCAGTTCTTC.

This CDR3 is CASSDPTSQETQYF. The CDR3, as DNA: TGTGCCAGCAGCGACCCGACAAGTCAAGAGACCCAGTACTTC. This sequence joins TRBV6-6 and TRBJ2-5; D gene ambiguous. Germline V lookup: CDR1 MNHNY, CDR2 SVGAGI (reference sequence). CDR3 size: 14 residues. With 6 bases removed from V and 2 bases from J, the gap between germline ends came to 13 bases.

Here the CDR3 DNA reads TGCAGCGCTCCTGTAGGCAAACTGTTTTTT. The encoded protein is CSAPVGKLFF. The rearrangement links TRBV29-1 to TRBJ1-4; D ambiguous. The CDR3 consists of 10 residues. Germline-derived CDR1 and CDR2 are SQVTM and ANQGSEA. Trimming pared 7 bases from V and 11 bases from J, leaving 11 bases between.